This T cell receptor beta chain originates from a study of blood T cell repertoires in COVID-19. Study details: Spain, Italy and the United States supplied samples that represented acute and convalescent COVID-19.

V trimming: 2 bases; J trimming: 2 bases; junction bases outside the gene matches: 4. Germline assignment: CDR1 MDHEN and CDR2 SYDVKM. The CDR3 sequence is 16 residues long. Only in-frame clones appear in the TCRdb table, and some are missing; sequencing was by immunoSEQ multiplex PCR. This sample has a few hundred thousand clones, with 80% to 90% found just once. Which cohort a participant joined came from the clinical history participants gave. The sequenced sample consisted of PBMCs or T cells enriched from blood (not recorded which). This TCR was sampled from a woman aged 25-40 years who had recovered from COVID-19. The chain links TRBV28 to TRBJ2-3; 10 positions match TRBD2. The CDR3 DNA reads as TGTGCCAGCAGTTTACTAGGGACTAGCGACACAGATACGCAGTATTTT. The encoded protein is CASSLLGTSDTDTQYF.